This note documents a single T cell receptor (beta chain) sequence. TCRdb's table, derived via immunoSEQ multiplex PCR, lists solely in-frame clones and lacks some. The sample shows fewer than 350,000 clones, around nine tenths of them seen only once. These data come from a study of blood T cell repertoires in COVID-19. Study summary: Whether acute or convalescent, the COVID-19 samples came from the United States, Italy and Spain. T cells, B-cell-depleted T cells, or PBMCs provided the cDNA or gDNA that served as material.

Material for sequencing was PBMCs or T cells enriched from blood (not recorded which). This TCR derives from a man aged 55 to 70 who had recovered from COVID-19.

In DNA form, the CDR3 reads TGTGCCAGCAGCTTGGCGGGGGATTACCCTGGTGGGGCCAACGTCCTGACTTTC. It codes for CASSLAGDYPGGANVLTF. J is TRBJ2-6 and V is TRBV5-4; possibly TRBD2 for D (6 bases). Germline V gene data show CDR1 as SGHNT and CDR2 as YYREEE (reference sequence). The ends were cut back, 0 bases at V and 3 bases at J, with 16 bases in the middle. CDR3 length: 18 amino acids.